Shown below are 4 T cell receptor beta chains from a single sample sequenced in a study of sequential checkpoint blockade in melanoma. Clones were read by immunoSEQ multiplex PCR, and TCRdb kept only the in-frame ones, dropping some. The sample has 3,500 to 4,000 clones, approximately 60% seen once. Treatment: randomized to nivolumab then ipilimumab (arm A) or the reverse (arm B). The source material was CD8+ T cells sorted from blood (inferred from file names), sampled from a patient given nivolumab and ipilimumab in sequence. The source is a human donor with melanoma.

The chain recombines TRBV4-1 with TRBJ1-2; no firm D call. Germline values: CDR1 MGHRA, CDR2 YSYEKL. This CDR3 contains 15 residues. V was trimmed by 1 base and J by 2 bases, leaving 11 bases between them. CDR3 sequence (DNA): TGCGCCAGCAGCCAAGGGTCCACTGCGAACTATGGCTACACCTTC. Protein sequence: CASSQGSTANYGYTF.

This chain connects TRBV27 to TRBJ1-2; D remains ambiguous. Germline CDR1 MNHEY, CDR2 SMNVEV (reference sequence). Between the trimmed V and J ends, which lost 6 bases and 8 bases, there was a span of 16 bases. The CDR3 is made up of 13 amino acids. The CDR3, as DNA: TGTGCCAGCAGACCAAGGCCAGTGGAGGGCTACACCTTC. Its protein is CASRPRPVEGYTF.

The CDR3 DNA reads as TGTGCCAGCAGCTACAGTACACCCTATGGCTACACCTTC. It codes for CASSYSTPYGYTF. The V gene is TRBV7-9, the J gene TRBJ1-2, with D uncertain. From germline, CDR1 is SEHNR and CDR2 FQNEAQ (reference sequence). CDR3 length: 13 residues. The V end was cut by 4 bases, the J end by 4 bases, with 10 bases between.

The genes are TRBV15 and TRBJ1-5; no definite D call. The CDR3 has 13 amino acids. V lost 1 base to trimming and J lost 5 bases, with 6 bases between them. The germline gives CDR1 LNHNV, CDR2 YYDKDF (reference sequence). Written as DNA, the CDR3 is TGTGCCACCAGCAGAGGACATCATCAGCCCCAGCATTTT. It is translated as CATSRGHHQPQHF. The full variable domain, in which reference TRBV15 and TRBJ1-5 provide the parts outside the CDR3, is DAMVIQNPRYQVTQFGKPVTLSCSQTLNHNVMYWYQQKSSQAPKLLFHYYDKDFNNEADTPDNFQSRRPNTSFCFLDIRSPGLGDTAMYLCATSRGHHQPQHFGDGTRLSIL.